Sequencing of this TCR beta chain was carried out in a study of identical twins. Study-level findings and limits: Invariant MAIT and iNKT cells could partly confound zero-insertion analyses.

V gave up 8 bases and J gave up 6 bases, with 4 bases separating them. The CDR3 sequence is 8 residues long. CDR1 and CDR2 from the germline V gene are DFQATT and SNEGSKA (reference sequence). The table lists this clonotype with a few counts. Its antigen is not identified. A single record per CDR3 protein comes from TCRdb applying MiXCR to the 5' RACE reads. This table holds 450,000 or so distinct CDR3 sequences, less than 20% found once. The sample taken for sequencing was naive T cells sorted from blood. The V and J genes are TRBV20-1 and TRBJ1-2; D gene ambiguous. The sequence came from a man aged 50 to 59 in good health. Here the CDR3 DNA reads TGCAGTCCCGATGGCTACACCTTC. Translation: CSPDGYTF.